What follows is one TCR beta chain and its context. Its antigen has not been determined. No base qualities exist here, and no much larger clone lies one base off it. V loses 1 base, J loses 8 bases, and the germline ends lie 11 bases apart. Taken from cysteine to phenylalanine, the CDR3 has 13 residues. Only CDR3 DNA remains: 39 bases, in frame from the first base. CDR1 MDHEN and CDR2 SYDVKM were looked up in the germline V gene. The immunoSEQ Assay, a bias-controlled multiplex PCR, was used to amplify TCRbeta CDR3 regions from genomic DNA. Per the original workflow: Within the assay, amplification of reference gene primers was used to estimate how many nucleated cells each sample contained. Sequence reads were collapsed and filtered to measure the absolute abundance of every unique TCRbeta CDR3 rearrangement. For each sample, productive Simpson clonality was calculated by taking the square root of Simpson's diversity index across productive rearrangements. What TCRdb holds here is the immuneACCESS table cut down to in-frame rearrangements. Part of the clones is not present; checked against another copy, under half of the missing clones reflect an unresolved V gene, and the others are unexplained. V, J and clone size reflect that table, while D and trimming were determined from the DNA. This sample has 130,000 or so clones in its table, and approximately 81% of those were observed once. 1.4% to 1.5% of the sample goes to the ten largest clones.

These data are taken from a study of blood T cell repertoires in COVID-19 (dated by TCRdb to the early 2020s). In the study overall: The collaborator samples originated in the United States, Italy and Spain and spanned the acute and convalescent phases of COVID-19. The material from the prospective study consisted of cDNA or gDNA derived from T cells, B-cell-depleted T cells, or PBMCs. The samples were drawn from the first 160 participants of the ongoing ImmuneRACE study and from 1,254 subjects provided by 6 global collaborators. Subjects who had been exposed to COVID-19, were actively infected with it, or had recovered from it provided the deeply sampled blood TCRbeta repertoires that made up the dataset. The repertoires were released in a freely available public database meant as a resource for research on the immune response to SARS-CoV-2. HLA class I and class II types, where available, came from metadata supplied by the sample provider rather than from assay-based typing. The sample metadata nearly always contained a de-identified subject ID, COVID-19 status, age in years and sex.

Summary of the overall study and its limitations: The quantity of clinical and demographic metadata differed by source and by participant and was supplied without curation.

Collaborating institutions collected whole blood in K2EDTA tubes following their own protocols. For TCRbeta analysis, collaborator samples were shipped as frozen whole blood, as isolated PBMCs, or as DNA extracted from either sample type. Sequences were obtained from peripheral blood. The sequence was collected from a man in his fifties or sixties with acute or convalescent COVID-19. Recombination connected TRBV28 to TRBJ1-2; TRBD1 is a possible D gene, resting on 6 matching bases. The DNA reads TGTGCCAGCAGTTTATCTACAGGGAGAGGCTACACCTTC. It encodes CASSLSTGRGYTF.